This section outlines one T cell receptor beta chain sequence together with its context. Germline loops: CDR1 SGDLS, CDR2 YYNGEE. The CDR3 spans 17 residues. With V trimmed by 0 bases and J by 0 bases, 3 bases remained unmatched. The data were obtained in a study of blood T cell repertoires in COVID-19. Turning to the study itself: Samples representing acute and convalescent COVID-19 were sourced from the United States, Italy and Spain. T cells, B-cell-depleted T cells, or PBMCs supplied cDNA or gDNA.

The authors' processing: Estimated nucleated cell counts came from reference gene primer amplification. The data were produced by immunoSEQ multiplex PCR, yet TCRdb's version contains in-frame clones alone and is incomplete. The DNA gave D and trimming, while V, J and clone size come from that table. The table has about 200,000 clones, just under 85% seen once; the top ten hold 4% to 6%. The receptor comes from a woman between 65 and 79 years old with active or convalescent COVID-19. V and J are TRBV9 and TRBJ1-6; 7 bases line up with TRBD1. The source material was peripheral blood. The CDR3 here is CASSVDRGLSYNSPLHF. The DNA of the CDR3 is TGTGCCAGCAGCGTAGACAGGGGCCTCTCCTATAATTCACCCCTCCACTTT.